This T cell receptor beta chain was profiled in a study of cytomegalovirus exposure and HLA in healthy donors. Trimming removed 6 bases at V and 1 base at J, with 10 bases between. There are 13 residues in the CDR3. CDR1 is MNHNY and CDR2 is SVGAGI in the germline V gene (reference sequence). Primers for the PCR totalled 60 Vbeta and 13 Jbeta. TCRdb's table, derived via immunoSEQ multiplex PCR, lists solely in-frame clones and lacks some. The sample contains under 200,000 clones, approximately 80% of which appear only once. This clone was detected only a few times. No antigen is known for it. General study results and limits: Across HLA loci, a later analysis found differing TCR association rates, with DRB1 most and HLA-C fewest.

Sequenced material: PBMCs. This sequence was found in a woman under 40 in good health and CMV-seropositive. The rearrangement joins TRBV6-6 to TRBJ2-7; a weak D match, TRBD2 (5 bases). CDR3 sequence (DNA): TGTGCCAGCAGGCAACTAGTTTCCTACGAGCAGTACTTC. Its translation is CASRQLVSYEQYF.